Described below is a single T cell receptor beta chain sequence and its context. Its cognate antigen is unknown. Germline V gene data show CDR1 as GTSNPN and CDR2 as SVGIG (reference sequence). Trimming cost V 1 base and J 4 bases, with 16 bases left between them. The CDR3 runs to 15 residues. The data originate from a study of cytomegalovirus exposure and HLA in healthy donors. Use of 60 Vbeta and 13 Jbeta primers characterized the PCR. Profiling relied on immunoSEQ multiplex PCR, and the TCRdb table lists in-frame clones only, not all of them. Found here are under 200,000 clones, approximately 75% of them singletons; the top ten hold around 2.1%. Study-level points and caveats: Some highly shared sequence variants likely arose as a pipeline artifact. Most TCR beta V segments were productive about 87% or about 30% of the time in an earlier analysis.

The chain joins TRBV30 to TRBJ2-5, with D possibly being TRBD1 (7 bases). The source of this sequence is a man in his fifties or sixties in good health and CMV-seropositive. The sequencing sample was made of PBMCs. CDR3 in amino acids: CAWSAGGQNLETQYF. CDR3 bases: TGTGCCTGGAGTGCAGGGGGGCAGAATCTAGAGACCCAGTACTTC.